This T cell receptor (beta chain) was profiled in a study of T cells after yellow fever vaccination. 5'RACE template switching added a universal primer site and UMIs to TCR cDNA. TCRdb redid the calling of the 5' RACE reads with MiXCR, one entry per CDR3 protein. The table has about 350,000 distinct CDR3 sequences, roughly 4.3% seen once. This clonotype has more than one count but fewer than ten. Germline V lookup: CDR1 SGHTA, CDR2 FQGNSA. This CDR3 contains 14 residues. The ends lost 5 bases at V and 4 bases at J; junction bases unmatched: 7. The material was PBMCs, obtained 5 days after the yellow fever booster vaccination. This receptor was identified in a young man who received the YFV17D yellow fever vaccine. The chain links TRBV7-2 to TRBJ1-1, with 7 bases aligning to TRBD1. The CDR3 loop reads CASSATGHGTEAFF. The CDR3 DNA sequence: TGTGCCAGCAGCGCGACAGGGCATGGCACTGAAGCTTTCTTT.